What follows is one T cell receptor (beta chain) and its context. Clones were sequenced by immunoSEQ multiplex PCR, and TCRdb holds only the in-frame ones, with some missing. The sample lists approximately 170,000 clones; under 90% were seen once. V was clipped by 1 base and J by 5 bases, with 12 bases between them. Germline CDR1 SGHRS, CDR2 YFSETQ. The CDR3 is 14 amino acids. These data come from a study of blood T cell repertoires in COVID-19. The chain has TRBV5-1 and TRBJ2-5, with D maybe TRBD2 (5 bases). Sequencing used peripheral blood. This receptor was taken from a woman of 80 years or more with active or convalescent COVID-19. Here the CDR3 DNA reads TGCGCCAGCAGCTTGACGGGGTCGGGGGAGACCCAGTACTTC. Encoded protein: CASSLTGSGETQYF.